This is a list of T cell receptor beta chains from one sample in a study of cytomegalovirus exposure and HLA in healthy donors. Clones were read by immunoSEQ multiplex PCR, and TCRdb kept only the in-frame ones, dropping some. The sample has roughly 280,000 clones, about 75% seen once. Sequencing used PBMCs. Every receptor here comes from a female donor in good health and CMV-seronegative. The CDR3 runs from the conserved cysteine through the conserved F or W. The D gene is left open where the match is weak. Where a row states a size, it is once, few, many or the class of an expanded clone; other rows omit it.

TRBJ2-3	.	TRBV5-4	.	CASSFAISDYDTQYF	TGTGCCAGCAGCTTTGCGATTTCCGATTACGATACGCAGTATTTT
TRBJ2-1	.	TRBV7-2	TRBD1	CASSRDRVRNEQFF	TGTGCCAGCAGCCGGGACAGGGTGCGCAATGAGCAGTTCTTC
TRBJ2-6	.	TRBV6-5	.	CASSSGQPGANVLTF	TGTGCCAGCAGTTCAGGACAGCCTGGGGCCAACGTCCTGACTTTC
TRBJ2-5	once	TRBV5-1	.	CASTHMGGGREKPNQETQYF	TGCGCCAGCACCCATATGGGGGGGGGCCGGGAAAAACCAAACCAAGAGACCCAGTACTTC
TRBJ2-1	.	TRBV4-2	.	CASSTGLYNEQFF	TGTGCCAGCAGCACTGGGCTTTACAATGAGCAGTTCTTC
TRBJ2-3	.	TRBV11-3	.	CASSLTESTDTQYF	TGTGCCAGCAGCTTAACGGAGAGCACAGATACGCAGTATTTT
TRBJ2-1	.	TRBV28	TRBD2	CASSLVGRWNEQFF	TGTGCCAGCAGTTTGGTCGGGAGGTGGAATGAGCAGTTCTTC
TRBJ1-5	.	TRBV2	.	CASRGQGKAGRYLPQHF	TGTGCCAGCAGGGGGCAGGGGAAGGCTGGAAGATATTTACCCCAGCATTTT
TRBJ2-7	.	TRBV10-3	.	CAIRDYRDEQYF	TGTGCCATCAGGGATTACAGGGACGAGCAGTACTTC
TRBJ2-2	.	TRBV23-1	.	CASSPKPAGGELFF	TGCGCCAGCAGTCCCAAACCTGCGGGAGGGGAGCTGTTTTTT
TRBJ2-1	.	TRBV5-1	TRBD1	CASSSTGETYNEQFF	TGCGCCAGCAGCTCGACAGGGGAAACCTACAATGAGCAGTTCTTC
TRBJ2-7	.	TRBV7-2	.	CASSLTGSNEQYF	TGTGCCAGCAGCCTCACCGGTTCCAACGAGCAGTACTTC
TRBJ2-4	.	TRBV13	TRBD2	CASKGAGVTKNIQYF	TGTGCCTCAAAAGGGGCGGGAGTTACCAAAAACATTCAGTACTTC
TRBJ2-7	.	TRBV10-2	.	CASSLAYEQYF	TGCGCCAGCAGTTTAGCCTACGAGCAGTACTTC
TRBJ2-7	.	TRBV6-6	TRBD1	CASSSPDRVLYEQYF	TGTGCCAGCAGCTCACCCGACAGGGTCCTCTACGAGCAGTACTTC
TRBJ2-3	.	TRBV7-9	TRBD2	CASGTGTSATDTQYF	TGTGCCAGCGGAACCGGGACTAGCGCCACAGATACGCAGTATTTT
TRBJ2-3	.	TRBV7-7	TRBD2	CASGRAVTDTQYF	TGTGCTAGCGGGCGGGCAGTCACAGATACGCAGTATTTT
TRBJ2-5	.	TRBV5-6	TRBD2	CASSQTSGRKQETQYF	TGTGCCAGCAGCCAAACAAGCGGGAGAAAGCAAGAGACCCAGTACTTC
TRBJ2-1	.	TRBV5-1	.	CASSPLKAWDNEQFF	TGCGCCAGCAGCCCCCTAAAAGCGTGGGACAATGAGCAGTTCTTC
TRBJ1-3	.	TRBV18	TRBD1	CASSPGQLSSGNTIYF	TGTGCCAGCTCCCCGGGACAGCTTTCCTCTGGAAACACCATATATTTT
TRBJ2-7	.	TRBV15	TRBD2	CATSPSGNPYEQYF	TGTGCCACCAGCCCTAGCGGGAATCCCTACGAGCAGTACTTC
TRBJ1-1	.	TRBV28	TRBD1	CASSPRTGAMNTEAFF	TGTGCCAGCAGTCCTCGGACAGGAGCCATGAACACTGAAGCTTTCTTT
TRBJ1-1	.	TRBV5-4	.	CASKLDASLNTEAFF	TGTGCCAGCAAACTCGACGCTAGTTTGAACACTGAAGCTTTCTTT
TRBJ2-7	.	TRBV5-5	TRBD1	CASSLGQGVAYEQYF	TGTGCCAGCAGCCTTGGACAGGGGGTAGCCTACGAGCAGTACTTC
TRBJ1-2	.	TRBV9	TRBD1	CASSAETGHGYTF	TGTGCCAGCAGCGCCGAGACAGGGCACGGCTACACCTTC